This T cell receptor beta chain was documented in a study of shared clonotypes between healthy human individuals. The V end was cut by 5 bases, the J end by 4 bases, with 11 bases between. This CDR3 contains 13 residues. CDR1 and CDR2 (germline): MNHNS, SASEGT. Clones were read by immunoSEQ multiplex PCR, and TCRdb kept only the in-frame ones, dropping some. The table shows almost 750,000 clones, with roughly 72% occurring only once. The sequence was collected from a woman aged 25 to 45 in good health. Sequenced: memory CD4+ T cells sorted from blood. Subset described: CD45RA-negative fraction. This chain connects TRBV6-1 to TRBJ1-2, with D possibly matching TRBD1 (6 bases). The chain's CDR3 is CASSTGRFYGYTF. DNA of the CDR3: TGTGCCAGCAGTACAGGGCGGTTCTATGGCTACACCTTC.